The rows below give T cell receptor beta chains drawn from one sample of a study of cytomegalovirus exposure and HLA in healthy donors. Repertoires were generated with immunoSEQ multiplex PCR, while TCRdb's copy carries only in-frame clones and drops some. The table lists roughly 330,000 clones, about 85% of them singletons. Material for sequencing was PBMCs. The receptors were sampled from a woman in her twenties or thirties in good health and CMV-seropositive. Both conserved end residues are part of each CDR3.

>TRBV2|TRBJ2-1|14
CASLDSPSYNEQFF
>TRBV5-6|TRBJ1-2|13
CASSPGVSYGYTF
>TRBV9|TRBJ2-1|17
CASSVEGSGLPYNEQFF
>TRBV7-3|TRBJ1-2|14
CASSPGQLGGGYTF
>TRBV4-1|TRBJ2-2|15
CASSQDSIDTGELFF
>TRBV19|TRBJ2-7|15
CASSPDGTAYYEQYF
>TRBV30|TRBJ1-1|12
CAWSGYSWGAFF
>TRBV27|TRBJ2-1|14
CASSFRGTYNEQFF
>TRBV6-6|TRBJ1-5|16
CASSARLGGDNQPQHF
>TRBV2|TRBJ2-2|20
CASSETRLAGSFANTGELFF
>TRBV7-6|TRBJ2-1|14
CASSNGSRYNEQFF